These 24 T cell receptor beta chains originate from one sample sequenced in a study of OX40 agonist ivuxolimab in advanced cancers. Library method: the immunoSEQ multiplex PCR assay. In its TCRdb copy, this immuneACCESS table keeps in-frame sequences only and misses some clones. Where compared with another copy, unresolved V genes explain less than half of these, and the others have no known cause. In all, the sample holds approximately 76,000 clones, and around 90% of those were seen once. Around 13% of the sample belongs to the ten largest clones. Material: CD4+ or CD8+ T cells sorted from blood, obtained in a trial of the OX40 agonist ivuxolimab. These receptors all stem from an adult with an advanced solid tumor such as melanoma, head and neck, liver or kidney cancer.

This chain joins TRBV9 and TRBJ2-1; possible D gene TRBD1, 6 bases. V dropped 0 bases and J dropped 6 bases, with 13 bases sitting between them. The CDR3 totals 15 residues. Germline values: CDR1 SGDLS, CDR2 YYNGEE. CDR3 nucleotides: TGTGCCAGCAGCGTAGAGGGGGATGAGACCAATGAGCAGTTCTTC. Translating it yields CASSVEGDETNEQFF.

This chain uses TRBV29-1 with TRBJ1-1, with a weak D call TRBD1 (6 bases). V dropped 3 bases and J dropped 5 bases, with 16 bases sitting between them. The CDR3 covers 14 residues. Germline values: CDR1 SQVTM, CDR2 ANQGSEA. The chain's CDR3 is CSVDPFKTGTEAFF. The DNA of the CDR3 is TGCAGCGTTGATCCCTTTAAAACAGGGACTGAAGCTTTCTTT.

The chain combines TRBV5-6 with TRBJ2-5; D call uncertain. The CDR3 totals 12 residues. V lost 0 bases, J lost 5 bases, and 5 bases lay in between. In germline, CDR1 is SGHDT, CDR2 YYEEEE. In DNA, the CDR3 is TGTGCCAGCAGCTTGGCCCCGGAGACCCAGTACTTC. Amino acids: CASSLAPETQYF. Together with reference TRBV5-6 and TRBJ2-5, the CDR3 gives the full variable domain: DAGVTQSPTHLIKTRGQQVTLRCSPKSGHDTVSWYQQALGQGPQFIFQYYEEEERQRGNFPDRFSGHQFPNYSSELNVNALLLGDSALYLCASSLAPETQYFGPGTRLLVL.

The chain carries TRBV2 and TRBJ1-5, with a tentative D call TRBD1 (6 bases). The germline CDR1 and CDR2 sequences are SNHLY and FYNNEI. Trimming took 9 bases from V and 1 from J, leaving 7 bases between them. The CDR3 contains 12 residues. CDR3 coding DNA: TGTGCCAGTAGGGGGAGCAATCAGCCCCAGCATTTT. Residues: CASRGSNQPQHF.

The chain couples TRBV11-3 to TRBJ2-2; 7 positions agree with TRBD1. J lost 4 bases, V lost 0 bases, and 2 bases had no gene match. Germline V CDR1 and CDR2: SGHNT, YENEEA. The CDR3 extends over 15 amino acids. In nucleotides, the CDR3 is TGTGCCAGCAGCTTAGAGGGACAGATCACCGGGGAGCTGTTTTTT. Its protein product is CASSLEGQITGELFF.

J is TRBJ2-5 and V is TRBV5-1; TRBD1 matches at 8 bases. V lost 0 bases to trimming and J lost 1 base; unmatched junction nucleotides: 2. The CDR3 runs 15 residues. Germline CDR1 reads SGHRS; CDR2 reads YFSETQ. Here the CDR3 DNA reads TGCGCCAGCAGCTTGGCCGGGACAGGCCAAGAGACCCAGTACTTC. Translated, it gives CASSLAGTGQETQYF.

This clone was counted once. This chain links TRBV7-9 with TRBJ2-1; TRBD1 matches 10 bases. From germline, CDR1 is SEHNR and CDR2 FQNEAQ (reference sequence). V shed 3 bases and J 5 bases; nucleotides not matched to a gene: 7. The CDR3 consists of 16 residues. CDR3 residues: CASSFKPGQGNNEQFF. CDR3 nucleotides: TGTGCCAGCAGCTTTAAACCGGGACAGGGGAACAATGAGCAGTTCTTC.

The chain links TRBV9 to TRBJ2-3; 10 bases are a match to TRBD1. Germline CDR1 is SGDLS and CDR2 is YYNGEE. V trimming: 4 bases; J trimming: 2 bases; junction bases outside the gene matches: 7. CDR3 length equals 16 residues. CDR3 region: CASSPTGQGYTDTQYF. CDR3 coding DNA: TGTGCCAGCAGCCCGACGGGACAGGGGTACACAGATACGCAGTATTTT. Combining the CDR3 with reference TRBV9 and TRBJ2-3 gives the whole variable domain DSGVTQTPKHLITATGQRVTLRCSPRSGDLSVYWYQQSLDQGLQFLIQYYNGEERAKGNILERFSAQQFPDLHSELNLSSLELGDSALYFCASSPTGQGYTDTQYFGPGTRLTVL.

J is TRBJ2-7 and V is TRBV7-9; D remains unclear. The CDR3 runs 14 residues. V dropped 5 bases and J dropped 1 base, with 12 bases sitting between them. Per the germline V gene, CDR1 is SEHNR and CDR2 is FQNEAQ (reference sequence). The CDR3: CASSPRFSSYEQYF. The CDR3 DNA reads TGTGCCAGCAGCCCTCGGTTCTCTTCCTACGAGCAGTACTTC.

The J gene is TRBJ2-2, the V gene TRBV18; either TRBD1 or TRBD2 may supply D (5 bases each). Germline V gene sequence: CDR1 KGHSH, CDR2 LQKENI. CDR3 length equals 16 residues. The V gene lost 3 bases and the J gene lost 2 bases, with 13 bases spanning the gap. CDR3 region: CASSPRGTANTGELFF. CDR3 in DNA: TGTGCCAGCTCACCCCGAGGGACCGCCAACACCGGGGAGCTGTTTTTT.

Here the CDR3 reads CASSFRAINEKLFF. The CDR3 coding sequence is TGTGCCAGCAGCTTCAGGGCGATAAATGAAAAACTGTTTTTT. The genes are TRBV7-9 and TRBJ1-4; a possible D gene is TRBD1 (5 bases). Trimming left V 3 bases short and J 5 bases short, with 10 bases between. Germline values: CDR1 SEHNR, CDR2 FQNEAQ (reference sequence). There are 14 residues in the CDR3.

CDR3 nucleotide sequence: TGTGCCAGTAGTAATTTGGTGAACACTGAAGCTTTCTTT. Its protein is CASSNLVNTEAFF. The chain recombines TRBV19 with TRBJ1-1, with D hard to call. The CDR3 totals 13 residues. Per germline, CDR1 LNHDA and CDR2 SQIVND (reference sequence). Between the trimmed V and J ends, which lost 4 bases and 0 bases, there was a span of 6 bases.

The chain links TRBV18 to TRBJ2-1; a weak D match, TRBD2 (5 bases). Trimming took 3 bases from V and 9 from J, leaving 15 bases between them. The CDR3 sequence is 14 residues long. Per germline, CDR1 KGHSH and CDR2 LQKENI. The CDR3 protein is CASSPRWELREQFF. The CDR3 DNA reads as TGTGCCAGCTCACCCCGGTGGGAGCTACGTGAGCAGTTCTTC.

The chain combines TRBV7-9 with TRBJ2-1; D is perhaps TRBD1 or TRBD2 (6 bases each). The CDR3 has 14 residues. The ends were cut back, 7 bases at V and 9 bases at J, with 19 bases in the middle. CDR1 is SEHNR and CDR2 is FQNEAQ in the germline V gene (reference sequence). CDR3 protein: CASNLGGQGTEQFF. The CDR3 DNA follows: TGTGCCAGCAATCTTGGGGGGCAGGGTACTGAGCAGTTCTTC.

The chain combines TRBV5-1 with TRBJ2-1, with D possibly called TRBD1 or TRBD2 (5 bases each). Trimming pared 1 base from V and 0 bases from J, leaving 11 bases between. Germline loops: CDR1 SGHRS, CDR2 YFSETQ. CDR3 length: 16 residues. CDR3 bases: TGCGCCAGCAGCTTGAGGTCTGGGGGCTCCTACAATGAGCAGTTCTTC. Translating it yields CASSLRSGGSYNEQFF.

This CDR3 reads CASSLGWAGTEAFF. CDR3 coding DNA: TGCGCCAGCAGCTTGGGATGGGCGGGCACTGAAGCTTTCTTT. This chain links TRBV5-1 with TRBJ1-1; the D is unclear. The CDR3 length is 14 residues. V lost 0 bases and J lost 4, with 10 bases in between. Germline V gene lookup returns CDR1 SGHRS and CDR2 YFSETQ.

The chain couples TRBV7-5 to TRBJ2-7. TRBV7-5 is described as a pseudogene. The CDR3 length is 14 residues. The CDR3 nucleotides read TGTGCCAGAAGCCCGGGGGCAGGAGACTACGAGCAGTACTTC. Its protein is CARSPGAGDYEQYF.

CDR3 sequence reads: CASSLAPPGGGGEAFF. The DNA for the CDR3 is TGTGCCAGCAGCTTAGCCCCCCCAGGGGGCGGGGGTGAAGCTTTCTTT. This chain joins TRBV7-8 and TRBJ1-1; 8 bases match TRBD1. Germline CDR1 is SGHVS and CDR2 is FQNEAQ. V lost 0 bases and J lost 7; bases outside the gene matches: 10. CDR3 length: 16 residues. The full variable domain, its missing parts supplied by reference TRBV7-8 and TRBJ1-1, is GAGVSQSPRYKVAKRGQDVALRCDPISGHVSLFWYQQALGQGPEFLTYFQNEAQLDKSGLPSDRFFAERPEGSVSTLKIQRTQQEDSAVYLCASSLAPPGGGGEAFFGQGTRLTVV.

The genes are TRBV4-1 and TRBJ2-7; D gene ambiguous. V lost 0 bases to trimming and J lost 1 base, with 13 bases between them. The length of the CDR3 is 16 residues. CDR1 and CDR2 from the germline V gene are MGHRA and YSYEKL. The CDR3 nucleotides read TGCGCCAGCAGCCAAGATACATATGACTCATCCTACGAGCAGTACTTC. It yields the protein CASSQDTYDSSYEQYF.

This chain links TRBV7-9 with TRBJ1-2; possibly TRBD1 for D (5 bases). V was pared by 5 bases and J by 2 bases, with 18 bases between. The CDR3 loop spans 16 amino acids. CDR1 SEHNR and CDR2 FQNEAQ come from the germline V gene (reference sequence). The CDR3 loop reads CASSPPGVEGNYGYTF. CDR3 coding DNA: TGTGCCAGCAGCCCACCCGGGGTTGAGGGGAACTATGGCTACACCTTC.

This sequence joins TRBV15 and TRBJ2-2; 10 nucleotides match TRBD1. The ends lost 6 bases at V and 4 bases at J; junction bases unmatched: 5. This CDR3 is 15 amino acids long. The germline V gene encodes CDR1 LNHNV and CDR2 YYDKDF (reference sequence). The CDR3: CATSGTGASTGELFF. Written as DNA, the CDR3 is TGTGCCACCAGTGGGACAGGGGCCTCCACCGGGGAGCTGTTTTTT.

Worth noting for this clone: Different DNA sequences within this sample yield the same CDR3. DNA of the CDR3: TGTGCCTGGAGTGTAGGGACAGGGACCTACGAGCAGTACTTC. Its translation: CAWSVGTGTYEQYF. The chain has TRBV30 and TRBJ2-7; 9 nucleotides agree with TRBD1. The V gene end was trimmed by 0 bases and the J gene end by 2 bases; junction bases not matched to a gene: 2. CDR1 and CDR2 (germline): GTSNPN, SVGIG (reference sequence). The CDR3 runs to 14 residues.

The rearrangement joins TRBV27 to TRBJ1-2; D remains ambiguous. Trimming took 8 bases from V and 5 from J, leaving 9 bases between them. Germline V gives CDR1 MNHEY, CDR2 SMNVEV (reference sequence). This CDR3 is 11 amino acids long. CDR3 sequence reads: CASRDLYGYTF. The CDR3 nucleotides are TGTGCCAGCCGAGACTTATATGGCTACACCTTC.

V usage is TRBV27 and J usage is TRBJ2-7; no definite D call. The ends were cut back, 8 bases at V and 3 bases at J, with 11 bases in the middle. The CDR3 extends over 12 amino acids. From germline, CDR1 is MNHEY and CDR2 SMNVEV (reference sequence). The CDR3 DNA follows: TGTGCCAGCTCGAACAGCCACTACGAGCAGTACTTC. Translated: CASSNSHYEQYF.